A single T cell receptor (beta chain) is shown here with its context. The record originates from a study of blood T cell repertoires in COVID-19. In the study overall: From the United States, Italy and Spain came samples of acute and convalescent COVID-19. PBMCs, B-cell-depleted T cells, or T cells provided the cDNA or gDNA that made up the material.

Per the original data handling: Researchers report that nucleated cell counts were estimated from reference gene primer amplification. Here immunoSEQ multiplex PCR was the method, and the copy in TCRdb shows in-frame clones only, minus some. The V and J calls and clone size come from that table; D and trimming were worked out from the DNA. The table records 300,000 or so clones, 88% of them present only once. The CDR3 totals 16 residues. V lost 7 bases, J lost 2 bases, and 20 bases lay in between. Germline-derived CDR1 and CDR2 are MRHNA and SNTAGT. The source is a woman aged 25-40 years who had recovered from COVID-19. Source material: peripheral blood. V and J are TRBV6-4 and TRBJ2-5; D possibly corresponds to TRBD2 (6 bases). CDR3 sequence: CASKNLLAHRQETQYF. CDR3 bases: TGTGCCAGCAAGAACCTACTAGCCCATCGGCAAGAGACCCAGTACTTC.